This TCR beta chain emerged from a study of shared clonotypes between healthy human individuals. Profiled with immunoSEQ multiplex PCR; TCRdb holds only in-frame clones, not every one. The sample comprises 1.5 million to 1.9 million clones, around 98% of which are singletons, and about 0.45% rests with the top ten. The clonotype comes from a man aged 30 to 45 in good health. Sequences were obtained from naive CD4+ T cells sorted from blood. Subset denoted: CD45RA+ positively selected.

CDR3 region: CASSGWGQGTDGYTF. The CDR3, as DNA: TGTGCCAGCAGTGGATGGGGACAGGGGACTGATGGCTACACCTTC. This chain uses TRBV6-1 with TRBJ1-2; 10 nucleotides align to TRBD1. Per the germline V gene, CDR1 is MNHNS and CDR2 is SASEGT. The J segment lost 6 bases and the V segment lost 4 bases, leaving 8 bases of the junction unmatched. The length of the CDR3 is 15 residues.